The rows below give T cell receptor beta chains drawn from one sample of a study of shared clonotypes between healthy human individuals. Here immunoSEQ multiplex PCR was the method, and the copy in TCRdb shows in-frame clones only, minus some. The profile shows about 2.2 million clones, about 94% of them singletons. Sequencing was performed on naive CD8+ T cells from PBMCs. These receptors all stem from a man younger than 35 in good health. Some clones in this sample may be carry-over from other donors' samples. CDR3s include the opening cysteine and the closing phenylalanine or tryptophan. D genes are given only for firm matches.

CASGSWTDNEQFF,TRBV12-5,-,TRBJ2-1
CASNPGGYYGYTF,TRBV14,-,TRBJ1-2
CASSLSAGVSYEQYF,TRBV11-1,TRBD2,-
CASSEGFYEQYF,TRBV6-1,-,TRBJ2-7
CASSPTRGGSDEQYF,TRBV4-1,TRBD2,TRBJ2-7
CAWRWGNTIYF,TRBV30,-,TRBJ1-3
CASSLADNEQFF,TRBV7-9,-,TRBJ2-1
CASSDTGLNYGYTF,TRBV19,-,TRBJ1-2
CASSLISGQGRAGELFF,TRBV7-3,TRBD1,TRBJ2-2
CASSKGYEQYF,TRBV7-8,-,TRBJ2-7
CASSLRSYNEQFF,TRBV27,-,TRBJ2-1